This T cell receptor (beta chain) was sequenced in a study of T cell responses to AZD1222 COVID-19 vaccine. On this clone itself: Its antigen is as yet unknown.

General study findings and limits: Spike was spanned by vaccine-associated CD4 TCRs, which were dominant at 160-218 and 743-854.

In germline, CDR1 is SGHTA, CDR2 FQGNSA. V shed 2 bases and J shed 3 bases, with 17 bases lying between them. The CDR3 has 16 amino acids. Measured with immunoSEQ multiplex PCR; TCRdb has only the in-frame clones, and not every one. The data show 110,000 to 150,000 clones, more than 85% seen once. The specimen was peripheral blood, collected on day 0 of AZD1222 vaccination. The source of this sequence is an adult in good health. V and J are TRBV7-2 and TRBJ2-7, with unresolved D. The CDR3 here is CASSLNGLTHGYEQYF. CDR3 sequence (DNA): TGTGCCAGCAGCTTAAACGGTTTGACTCATGGCTACGAGCAGTACTTC.